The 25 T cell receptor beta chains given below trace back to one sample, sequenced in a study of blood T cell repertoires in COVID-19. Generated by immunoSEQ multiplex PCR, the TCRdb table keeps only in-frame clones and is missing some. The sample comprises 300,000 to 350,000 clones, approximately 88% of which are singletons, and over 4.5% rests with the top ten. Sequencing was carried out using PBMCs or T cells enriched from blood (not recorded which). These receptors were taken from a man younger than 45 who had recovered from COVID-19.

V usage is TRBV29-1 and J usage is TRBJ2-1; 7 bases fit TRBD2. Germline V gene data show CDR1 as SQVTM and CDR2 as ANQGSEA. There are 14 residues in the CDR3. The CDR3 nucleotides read TGCAGTGCCGCGGGGAGCGGGGCGTACAATGAGCAGTTCTTC. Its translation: CSAAGSGAYNEQFF.

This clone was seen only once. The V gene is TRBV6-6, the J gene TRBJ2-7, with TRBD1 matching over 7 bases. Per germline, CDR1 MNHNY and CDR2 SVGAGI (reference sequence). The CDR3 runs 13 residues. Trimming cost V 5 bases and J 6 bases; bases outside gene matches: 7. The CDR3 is CASSRDSISEQYF. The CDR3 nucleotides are TGTGCCAGCAGTCGGGACAGCATCTCCGAGCAGTACTTC.

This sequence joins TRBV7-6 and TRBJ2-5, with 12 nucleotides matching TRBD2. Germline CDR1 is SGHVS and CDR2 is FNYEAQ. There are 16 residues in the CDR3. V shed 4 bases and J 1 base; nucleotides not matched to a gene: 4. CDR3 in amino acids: CASSSRLAGAQETQYF. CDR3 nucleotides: TGTGCCAGCAGCTCACGACTAGCGGGAGCCCAAGAGACCCAGTACTTC.

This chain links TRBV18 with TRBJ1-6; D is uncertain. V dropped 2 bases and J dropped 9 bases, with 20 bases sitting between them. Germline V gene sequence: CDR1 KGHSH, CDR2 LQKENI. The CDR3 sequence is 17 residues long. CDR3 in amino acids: CASSPGVPVSGGSPLHF. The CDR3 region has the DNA TGTGCCAGCTCACCAGGAGTCCCGGTTTCGGGAGGTTCACCCCTCCACTTT.

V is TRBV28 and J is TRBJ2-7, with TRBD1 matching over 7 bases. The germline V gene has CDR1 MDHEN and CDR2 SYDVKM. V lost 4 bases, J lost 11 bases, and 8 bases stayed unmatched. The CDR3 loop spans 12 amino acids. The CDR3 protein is CASSSDRASEYF. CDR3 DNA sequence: TGTGCCAGCAGTTCCGACAGGGCTTCTGAGTACTTC.

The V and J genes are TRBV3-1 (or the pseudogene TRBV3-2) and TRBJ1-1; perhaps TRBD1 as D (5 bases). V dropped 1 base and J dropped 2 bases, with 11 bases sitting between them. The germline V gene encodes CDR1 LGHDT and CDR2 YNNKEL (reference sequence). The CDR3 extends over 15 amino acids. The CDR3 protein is CASSQGGRVNTEAFF. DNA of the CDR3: TGTGCCAGCAGCCAAGGGGGCAGGGTAAACACTGAAGCTTTCTTT.

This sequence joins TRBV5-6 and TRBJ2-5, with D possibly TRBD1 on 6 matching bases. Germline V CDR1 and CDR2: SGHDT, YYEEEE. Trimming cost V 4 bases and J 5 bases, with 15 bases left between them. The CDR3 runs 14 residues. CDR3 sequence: CASSRPTGKETQYF. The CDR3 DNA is TGTGCCAGCAGCCGCCCTACAGGGAAGGAGACCCAGTACTTC.

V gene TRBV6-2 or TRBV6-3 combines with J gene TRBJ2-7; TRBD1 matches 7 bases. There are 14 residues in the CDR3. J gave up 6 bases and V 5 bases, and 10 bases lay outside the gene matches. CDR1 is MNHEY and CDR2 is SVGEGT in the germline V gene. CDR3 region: CASSPGTALGEQYF. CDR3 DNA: TGTGCCAGCAGTCCCGGGACAGCCCTCGGCGAGCAGTACTTC.

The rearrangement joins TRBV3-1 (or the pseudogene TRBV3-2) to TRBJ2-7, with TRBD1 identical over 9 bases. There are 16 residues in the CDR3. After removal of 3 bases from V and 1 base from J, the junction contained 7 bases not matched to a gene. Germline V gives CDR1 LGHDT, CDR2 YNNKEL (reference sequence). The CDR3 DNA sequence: TGTGCCAGCAGCCATAACCGGGACAGGGTATCCTACGAGCAGTACTTC. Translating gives CASSHNRDRVSYEQYF.

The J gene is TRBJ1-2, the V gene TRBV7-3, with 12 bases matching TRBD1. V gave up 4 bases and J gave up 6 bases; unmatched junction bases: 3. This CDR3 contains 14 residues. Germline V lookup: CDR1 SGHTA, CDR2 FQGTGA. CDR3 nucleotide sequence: TGTGCCAGCAGCTCCGGGACAGGGGGCGATGGCTACACCTTC. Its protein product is CASSSGTGGDGYTF.

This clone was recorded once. CDR3 DNA: TGTGCCAGCAGTTTCCTCCCTCCGGGACAGGGGCTGAACATTCAGTACTTC. Translation gives CASSFLPPGQGLNIQYF. V usage is TRBV27 and J usage is TRBJ2-4; 10 bases line up with TRBD1. The CDR3 sequence is 17 residues long. Germline CDR1 reads MNHEY; CDR2 reads SMNVEV (reference sequence). The trim removed 3 bases at V and 7 bases at J, leaving 12 bases unmatched.

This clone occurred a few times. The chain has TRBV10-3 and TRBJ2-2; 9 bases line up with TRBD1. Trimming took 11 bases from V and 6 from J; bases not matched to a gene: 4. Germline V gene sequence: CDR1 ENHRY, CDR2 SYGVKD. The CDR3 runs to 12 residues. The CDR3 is CAVGQGPGELFF. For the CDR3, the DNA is TGTGCCGTTGGACAGGGGCCCGGGGAGCTGTTTTTT.

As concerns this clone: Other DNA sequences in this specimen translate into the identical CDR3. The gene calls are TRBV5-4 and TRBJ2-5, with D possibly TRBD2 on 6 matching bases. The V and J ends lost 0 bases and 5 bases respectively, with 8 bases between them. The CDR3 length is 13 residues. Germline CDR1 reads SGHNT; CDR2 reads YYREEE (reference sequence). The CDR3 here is CASSLDRGETQYF. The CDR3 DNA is TGTGCCAGCAGCTTGGATCGGGGGGAGACCCAGTACTTC.

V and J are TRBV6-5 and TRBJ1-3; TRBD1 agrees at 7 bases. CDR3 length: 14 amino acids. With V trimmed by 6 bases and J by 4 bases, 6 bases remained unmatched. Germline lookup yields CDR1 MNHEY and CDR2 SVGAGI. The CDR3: CASRGPGQGNTIYF. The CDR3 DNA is TGTGCCAGCAGGGGACCGGGACAGGGAAACACCATATATTTT.

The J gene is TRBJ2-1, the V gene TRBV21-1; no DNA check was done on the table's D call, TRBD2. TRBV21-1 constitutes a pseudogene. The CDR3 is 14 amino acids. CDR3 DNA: TGTGCCAGCAGCAAGCGGGGGGGCCTTGATGAGCAGTTCTTC. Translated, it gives CASSKRGGLDEQFF.

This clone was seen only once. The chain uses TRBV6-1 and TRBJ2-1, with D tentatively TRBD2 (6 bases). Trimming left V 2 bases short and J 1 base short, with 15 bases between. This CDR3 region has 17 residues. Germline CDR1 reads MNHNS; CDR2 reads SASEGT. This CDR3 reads CASSERWGGVSYNEQFF. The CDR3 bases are TGTGCCAGCAGTGAACGGTGGGGCGGGGTGTCCTACAATGAGCAGTTCTTC.

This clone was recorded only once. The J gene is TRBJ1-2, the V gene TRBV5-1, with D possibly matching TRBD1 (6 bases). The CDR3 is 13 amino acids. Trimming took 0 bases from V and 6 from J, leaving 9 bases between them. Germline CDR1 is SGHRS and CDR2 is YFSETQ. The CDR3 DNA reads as TGCGCCAGCAGCTTGGAAGGGACAAATGGCTACACCTTC. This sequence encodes CASSLEGTNGYTF.

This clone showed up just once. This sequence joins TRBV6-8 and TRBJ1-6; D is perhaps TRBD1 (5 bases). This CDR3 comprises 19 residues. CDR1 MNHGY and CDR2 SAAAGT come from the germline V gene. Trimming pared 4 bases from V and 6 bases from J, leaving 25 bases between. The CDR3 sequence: CASSWYGITGTNFNSPLHF. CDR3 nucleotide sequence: TGTGCCAGCAGTTGGTACGGAATAACAGGTACGAATTTTAATTCACCCCTCCACTTT.

The CDR3 here is CASSRIGGEAFF. In DNA, the CDR3 is TGTGCCAGCAGTAGGATTGGGGGGGAAGCTTTCTTT. The rearrangement joins TRBV27 to TRBJ1-1, with a possible D match to TRBD1 (5 bases). This CDR3 region has 12 residues. V was cut by 5 bases and J by 8 bases, with 12 bases left in between. Per the germline V gene, CDR1 is MNHEY and CDR2 is SMNVEV (reference sequence).

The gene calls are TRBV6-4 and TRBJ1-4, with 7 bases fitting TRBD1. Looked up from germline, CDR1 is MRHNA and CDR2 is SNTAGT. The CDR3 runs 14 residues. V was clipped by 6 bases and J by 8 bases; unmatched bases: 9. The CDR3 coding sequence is TGTGCCAGCAGCGCCTCAGGGGGGAACGAAAAACTGTTTTTT. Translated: CASSASGGNEKLFF.

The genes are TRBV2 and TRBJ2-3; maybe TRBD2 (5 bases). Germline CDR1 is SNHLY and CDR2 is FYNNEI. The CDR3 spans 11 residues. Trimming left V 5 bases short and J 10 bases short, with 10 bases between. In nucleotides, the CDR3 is TGTGCCAGCAGTTTAGCGCGGTCGCAGTATTTT. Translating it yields CASSLARSQYF. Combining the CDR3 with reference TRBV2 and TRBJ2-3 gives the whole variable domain EPEVTQTPSHQVTQMGQEVILRCVPISNHLYFYWYRQILGQKVEFLVSFYNNEISEKSEIFDDQFSVERPDGSNFTLKIRSTKLEDSAMYFCASSLARSQYFGPGTRLTVL.

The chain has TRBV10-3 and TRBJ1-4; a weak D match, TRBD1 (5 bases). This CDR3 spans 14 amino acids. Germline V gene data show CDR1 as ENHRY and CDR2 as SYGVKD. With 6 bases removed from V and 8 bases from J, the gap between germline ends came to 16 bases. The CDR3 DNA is TGTGCCATCAGCGACGACCAGGGTACCGAAAAACTGTTTTTT. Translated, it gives CAISDDQGTEKLFF.

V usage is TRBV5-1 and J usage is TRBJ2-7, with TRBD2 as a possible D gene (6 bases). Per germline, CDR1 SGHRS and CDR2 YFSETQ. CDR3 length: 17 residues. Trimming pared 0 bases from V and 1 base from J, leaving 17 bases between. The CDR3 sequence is CASSLVGTAYESYEQYF. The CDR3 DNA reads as TGCGCCAGCAGCTTGGTTGGGACTGCATACGAATCCTACGAGCAGTACTTC.

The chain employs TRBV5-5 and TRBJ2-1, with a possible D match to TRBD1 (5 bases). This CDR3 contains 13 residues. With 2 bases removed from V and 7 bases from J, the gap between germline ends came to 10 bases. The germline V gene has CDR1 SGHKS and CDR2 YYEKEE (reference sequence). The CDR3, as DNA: TGTGCCAGCAGCTTCACGACAGCGAATGAGCAGTTCTTC. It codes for CASSFTTANEQFF. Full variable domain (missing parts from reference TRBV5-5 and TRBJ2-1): DAGVTQSPTHLIKTRGQQVTLRCSPISGHKSVSWYQQVLGQGPQFIFQYYEKEERGRGNFPDRFSARQFPNYSSELNVNALLLGDSALYLCASSFTTANEQFFGPGTRLTVL.

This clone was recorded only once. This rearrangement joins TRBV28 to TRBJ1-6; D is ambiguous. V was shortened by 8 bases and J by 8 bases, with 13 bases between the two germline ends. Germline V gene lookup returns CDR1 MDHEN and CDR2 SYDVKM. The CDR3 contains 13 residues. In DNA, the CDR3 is TGTGCCAGCGCTCCCCCTAGCGATTCACCCCTCCACTTT. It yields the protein CASAPPSDSPLHF. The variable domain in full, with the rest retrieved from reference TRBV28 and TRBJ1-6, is DVKVTQSSRYLVKRTGEKVFLECVQDMDHENMFWYRQDPGLGLRLIYFSYDVKMKEKGDIPEGYSVSREKKERFSLILESASTNQTSMYLCASAPPSDSPLHFGNGTRLTVT.